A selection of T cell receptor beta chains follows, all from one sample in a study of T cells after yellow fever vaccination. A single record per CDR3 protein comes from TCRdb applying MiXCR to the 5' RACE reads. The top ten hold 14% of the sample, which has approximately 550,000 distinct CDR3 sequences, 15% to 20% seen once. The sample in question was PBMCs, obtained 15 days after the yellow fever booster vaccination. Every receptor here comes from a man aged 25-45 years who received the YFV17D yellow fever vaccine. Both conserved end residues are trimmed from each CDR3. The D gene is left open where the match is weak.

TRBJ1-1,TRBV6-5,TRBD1,ASSNRQGKNTEAF
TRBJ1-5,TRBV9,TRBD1,ASSSGQSDQPQH
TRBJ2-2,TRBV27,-,ASSSQSAGELF
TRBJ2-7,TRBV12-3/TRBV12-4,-,ASSQIPYEQY
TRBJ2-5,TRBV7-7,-,ASSFERHVGRAQETQY
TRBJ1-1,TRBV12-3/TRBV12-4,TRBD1,ASSSRTGVGTEAF
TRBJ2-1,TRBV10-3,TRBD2,AIRSGINEQF
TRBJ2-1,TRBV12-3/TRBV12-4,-,ASSFSGYSYNEQF
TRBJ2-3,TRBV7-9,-,ASSLEAGDTQY
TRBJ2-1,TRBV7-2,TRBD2,ASSSPRSGRVRQF
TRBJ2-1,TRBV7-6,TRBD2,ASSLGLAGGTPYNEQF
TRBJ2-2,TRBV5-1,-,ASSLALGGELF
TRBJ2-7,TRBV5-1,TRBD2,ASSQKGLAGGPPTYEQY
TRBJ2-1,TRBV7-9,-,ASSSTSPEQF
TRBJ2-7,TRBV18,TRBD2,ASSPRIAGPYEQY
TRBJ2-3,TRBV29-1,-,SVGPRQTNTQY
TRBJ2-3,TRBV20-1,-,SARDSAVTQY
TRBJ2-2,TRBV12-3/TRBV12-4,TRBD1,ASKNSGTGNTGELF
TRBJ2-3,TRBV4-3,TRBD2,ASSQAAGRDTQY
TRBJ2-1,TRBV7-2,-,ASSLSGISYNEQF
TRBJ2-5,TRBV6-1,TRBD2,ASMETSGYQETQY
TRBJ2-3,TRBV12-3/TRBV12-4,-,ASRRGDSLGDTQY
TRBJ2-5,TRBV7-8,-,ASSSRVPQETQY
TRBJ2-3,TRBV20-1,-,SALKLQGRTQY
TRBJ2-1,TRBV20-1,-,SASRLQGSYNEQF
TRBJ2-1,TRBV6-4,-,ASSLYTGRGSEQF
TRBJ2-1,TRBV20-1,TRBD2,SANAVGGSSYNEQF
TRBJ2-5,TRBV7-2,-,ASSLAVGDQETQY
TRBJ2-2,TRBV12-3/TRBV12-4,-,ASTLSVGELF
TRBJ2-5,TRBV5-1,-,ASSLGGLSTQETQY
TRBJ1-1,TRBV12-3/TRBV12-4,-,ASSSPTGANTEAF
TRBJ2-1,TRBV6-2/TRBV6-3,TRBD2,ASSYPGGGPDNEQF
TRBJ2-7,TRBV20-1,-,SASLIGHEQY
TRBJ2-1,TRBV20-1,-,SASRATYNEQF
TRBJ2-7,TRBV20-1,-,SARDGSSSVYEQY
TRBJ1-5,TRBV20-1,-,SASTPLGGQVSNQPQH
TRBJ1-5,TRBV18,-,ASSPDGLNQPQH
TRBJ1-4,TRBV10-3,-,AISGAGDEKLF